The clone carrying this TCR beta chain showed up many times. Isolated RNA was reverse transcribed in full, so expressed TCRB transcripts were sequenced. TCRdb's table, derived via immunoSEQ multiplex PCR, lists solely in-frame clones and lacks some. The sample contains around 450,000 clones, approximately 10% of which appear only once. The data were obtained in a study of beta chain features in type 1 diabetes. This CDR3 has 13 residues. The germline V gene encodes CDR1 SGDLS and CDR2 YYNGEE. V was pared by 2 bases and J by 7 bases, with 9 bases between. The sample taken for sequencing was naive CD4+ T cells from blood. The gene calls are TRBV9 and TRBJ2-2, with D uncertain. This sequence was found in a woman in her late teens or twenties in good health. In DNA, the CDR3 is TGTGCCAGCAGCGTGAGCCCAGGCGGGGAGCTGTTTTTT. Its protein is CASSVSPGGELFF. Using reference TRBV9 and TRBJ2-2 for the parts outside the CDR3, the full variable domain is DSGVTQTPKHLITATGQRVTLRCSPRSGDLSVYWYQQSLDQGLQFLIQYYNGEERAKGNILERFSAQQFPDLHSELNLSSLELGDSALYFCASSVSPGGELFFGEGSRLTVL.